This TCR beta chain was recovered during a study of blood T cell repertoires in COVID-19. CDR1 SGHRS and CDR2 YFSETQ come from the germline V gene. The length of the CDR3 is 15 residues. The V and J ends lost 0 bases and 3 bases respectively, with 12 bases between them. Per the study methods: Amplifying reference gene primers gave estimates of nucleated cell counts. The assay was immunoSEQ multiplex PCR, and TCRdb's table has in-frame clones only and misses some. V, J and clone size reflect that table, while D and trimming were determined from the DNA. The profile shows hundreds of thousands of clones, 80% to 90% of them singletons.

The sequence was collected from a middle-aged man with acute or convalescent COVID-19. The sequencing input was peripheral blood. The V gene is TRBV5-1, the J gene TRBJ1-2; the D gene is possibly TRBD1 (6 bases). CDR3 sequence: CASSLGRKGDYGYTF. The CDR3 DNA reads TGCGCCAGCAGCTTGGGAAGAAAGGGGGACTATGGCTACACCTTC.